This TCR beta chain was observed in a study of T-cell memory formation after mild COVID-19. Study background: TCR clusters were mostly donor specific. Study-wide results and limits: The finding that pre-infection memory included some responding clones suggested that cross-reactive memory joined.

5'RACE with constant-segment primers yielded barcoded, UMI-tagged TCR alpha and TCR beta cDNA libraries. TCRdb processed the 5' RACE reads anew with MiXCR; each CDR3 protein has one entry. Altogether around 450,000 distinct CDR3 sequences are present, around 24% being singletons, with the ten largest covering 8.8%. Comments on this clonotype: What it binds is unknown.

Trimming cost V 6 bases and J 10 bases, with 12 bases left between them. This CDR3 is 11 amino acids long. What was sequenced was PBMCs or a T cell subset sorted from them (not recorded which). The receptor was derived from an adult woman who had mild COVID-19 (a few samples of this study predate the infection). Cell type and time point are not known. This sequence joins TRBV12-3 or TRBV12-4 and TRBJ1-1; no firm D call. CDR3 protein: CASSSPSGAFF. CDR3 sequence (DNA): TGTGCCAGCAGCTCTCCCTCGGGAGCTTTCTTT.